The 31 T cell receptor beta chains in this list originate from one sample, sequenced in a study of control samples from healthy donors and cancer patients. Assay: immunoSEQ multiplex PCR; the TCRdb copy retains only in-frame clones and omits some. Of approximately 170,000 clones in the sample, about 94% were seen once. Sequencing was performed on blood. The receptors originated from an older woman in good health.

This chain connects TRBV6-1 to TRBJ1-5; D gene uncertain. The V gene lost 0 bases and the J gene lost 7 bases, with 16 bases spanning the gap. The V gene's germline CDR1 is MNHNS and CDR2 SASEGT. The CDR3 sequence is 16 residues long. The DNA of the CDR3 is TGTGCCAGCAGTGAAGCGTCGTTTAGGGATTTCCAGCCCCAGCATTTT. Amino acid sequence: CASSEASFRDFQPQHF.

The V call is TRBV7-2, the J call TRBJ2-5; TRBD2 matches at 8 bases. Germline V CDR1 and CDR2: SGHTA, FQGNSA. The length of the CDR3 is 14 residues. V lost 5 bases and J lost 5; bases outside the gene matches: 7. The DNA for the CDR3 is TGTGCCAGCAGCCCCCGACTAGCGATGGAGACCCAGTACTTC. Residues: CASSPRLAMETQYF.

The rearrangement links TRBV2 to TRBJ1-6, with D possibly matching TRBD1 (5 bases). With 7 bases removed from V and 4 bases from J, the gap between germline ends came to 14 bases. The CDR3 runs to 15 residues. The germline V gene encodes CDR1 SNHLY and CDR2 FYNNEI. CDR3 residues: CASIRTGDYNSPLHF. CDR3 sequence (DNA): TGTGCCAGCATCAGAACAGGCGATTATAATTCACCCCTCCACTTT.

The CDR3 spells CASSLPDPNNEQFF. The CDR3 DNA reads TGTGCCAGCAGCTTACCGGACCCTAACAATGAGCAGTTCTTC. J is TRBJ2-1 and V is TRBV7-2; D is ambiguous. The ends were cut back, 2 bases at V and 5 bases at J, with 10 bases in the middle. CDR1 and CDR2 from the germline V gene are SGHTA and FQGNSA. The CDR3 is 14 residues long.

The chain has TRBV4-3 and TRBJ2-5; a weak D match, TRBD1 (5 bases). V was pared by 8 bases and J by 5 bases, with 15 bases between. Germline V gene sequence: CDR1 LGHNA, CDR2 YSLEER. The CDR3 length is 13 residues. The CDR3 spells CASAVGLLETQYF. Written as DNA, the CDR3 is TGCGCCAGCGCCGTGGGGCTTTTGGAGACCCAGTACTTC.

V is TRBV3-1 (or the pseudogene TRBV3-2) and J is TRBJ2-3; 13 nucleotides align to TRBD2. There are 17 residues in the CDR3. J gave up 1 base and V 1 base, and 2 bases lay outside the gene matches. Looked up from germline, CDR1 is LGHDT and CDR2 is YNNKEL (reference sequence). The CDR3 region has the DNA TGTGCCAGCAGCCAAGCCGGGACTAGCGGGGGCACAGATACGCAGTATTTT. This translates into CASSQAGTSGGTDTQYF.

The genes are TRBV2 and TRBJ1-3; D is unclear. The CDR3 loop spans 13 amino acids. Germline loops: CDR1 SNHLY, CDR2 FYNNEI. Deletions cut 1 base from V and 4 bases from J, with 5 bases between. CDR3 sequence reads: CASSEVMGNTIYF. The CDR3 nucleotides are TGTGCCAGCAGTGAAGTGATGGGAAACACCATATATTTT.

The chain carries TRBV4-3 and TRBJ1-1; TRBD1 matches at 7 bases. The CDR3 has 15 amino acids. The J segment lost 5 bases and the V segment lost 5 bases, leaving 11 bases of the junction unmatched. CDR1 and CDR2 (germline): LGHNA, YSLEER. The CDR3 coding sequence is TGCGCCAGCAGCTACCAGACCCTGACAGGGACTGAAGCTTTCTTT. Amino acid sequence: CASSYQTLTGTEAFF.

DNA for the CDR3: TGTGCCAGTAGTTACCTCGGGACAGGGGTCGAGCAGTACTTC. Its protein product is CASSYLGTGVEQYF. The V gene is TRBV19, the J gene TRBJ2-7; 10 bases match TRBD1. The V and J ends lost 5 bases and 6 bases, in that order; junction bases with no gene match: 7. This CDR3 is built from 14 residues. Looked up from germline, CDR1 is LNHDA and CDR2 is SQIVND (reference sequence).

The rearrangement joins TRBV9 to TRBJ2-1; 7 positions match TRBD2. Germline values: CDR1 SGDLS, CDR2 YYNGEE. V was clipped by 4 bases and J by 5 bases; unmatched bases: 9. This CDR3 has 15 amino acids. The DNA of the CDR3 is TGTGCCAGCAGCCCACAGCGGGGAGGGAACAATGAGCAGTTCTTC. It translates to CASSPQRGGNNEQFF.

The DNA for the CDR3 is TGTGCCAGCATCTGGGGCGGCCAACTGTTTTTT. Amino acid sequence: CASIWGGQLFF. The chain recombines TRBV6-6 with TRBJ2-2; D perhaps matches TRBD1 (5 bases). Germline lookup yields CDR1 MNHNY and CDR2 SVGAGI (reference sequence). The V end lost 7 bases, the J end lost 14 bases, and 14 bases lay between the germline ends. The CDR3 runs 11 residues.

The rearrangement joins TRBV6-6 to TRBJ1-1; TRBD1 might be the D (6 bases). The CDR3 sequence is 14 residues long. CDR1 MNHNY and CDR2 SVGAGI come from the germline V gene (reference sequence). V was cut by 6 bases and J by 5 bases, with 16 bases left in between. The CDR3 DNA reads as TGTGCCAGCAGGGGACTCGGGGGGCTAACTGAAGCTTTCTTT. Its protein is CASRGLGGLTEAFF.

CDR3 loop: CASSFGAYEQYF. The CDR3, as DNA: TGTGCCAGCAGCTTCGGAGCCTACGAGCAGTACTTC. This chain connects TRBV3-1 (or the pseudogene TRBV3-2) to TRBJ2-7; no reliable D call. CDR3 length: 12 residues. V was shortened by 5 bases and J by 2 bases, with 7 bases between the two germline ends. Germline CDR1 LGHDT, CDR2 YNNKEL (reference sequence).

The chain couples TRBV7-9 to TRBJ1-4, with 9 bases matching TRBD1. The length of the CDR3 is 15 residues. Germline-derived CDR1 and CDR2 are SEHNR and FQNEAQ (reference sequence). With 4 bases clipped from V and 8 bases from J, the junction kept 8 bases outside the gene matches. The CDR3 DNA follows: TGTGCCAGCAGCTACGGGGACAGGGCGGGGGAAAAACTGTTTTTT. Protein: CASSYGDRAGEKLFF. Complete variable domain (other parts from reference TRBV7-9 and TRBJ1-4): DTGVSQNPRHKITKRGQNVTFRCDPISEHNRLYWYRQTLGQGPEFLTYFQNEAQLEKSRLLSDRFSAERPKGSFSTLEIQRTEQGDSAMYLCASSYGDRAGEKLFFGSGTQLSVL.

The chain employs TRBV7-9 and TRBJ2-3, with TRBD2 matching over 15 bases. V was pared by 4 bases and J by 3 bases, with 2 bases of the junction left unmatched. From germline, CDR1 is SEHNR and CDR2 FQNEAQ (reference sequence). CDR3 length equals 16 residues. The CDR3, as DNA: TGTGCCAGCAGCTCGGGACTAGCGGGGGGTACAGATACGCAGTATTTT. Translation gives CASSSGLAGGTDTQYF. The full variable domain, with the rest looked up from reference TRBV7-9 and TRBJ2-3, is DTGVSQNPRHKITKRGQNVTFRCDPISEHNRLYWYRQTLGQGPEFLTYFQNEAQLEKSRLLSDRFSAERPKGSFSTLEIQRTEQGDSAMYLCASSSGLAGGTDTQYFGPGTRLTVL.

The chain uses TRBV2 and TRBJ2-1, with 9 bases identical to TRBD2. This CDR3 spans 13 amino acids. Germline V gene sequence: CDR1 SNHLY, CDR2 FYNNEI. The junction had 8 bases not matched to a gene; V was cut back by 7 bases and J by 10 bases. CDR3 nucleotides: TGTGCCAGCAAAATCAGCGGGGGGAAGGAGCAGTTCTTC. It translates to CASKISGGKEQFF.

Here the CDR3 DNA reads TGTGCCAGCAGCCTGGGGGGGTACGGCAATGAGCAGTTCTTC. Its protein is CASSLGGYGNEQFF. The V and J genes are TRBV7-9 and TRBJ2-1; TRBD2 aligns across 7 bases. V was clipped by 5 bases and J by 6 bases; unmatched bases: 7. The CDR3 runs 14 residues. Germline values: CDR1 SEHNR, CDR2 FQNEAQ (reference sequence).

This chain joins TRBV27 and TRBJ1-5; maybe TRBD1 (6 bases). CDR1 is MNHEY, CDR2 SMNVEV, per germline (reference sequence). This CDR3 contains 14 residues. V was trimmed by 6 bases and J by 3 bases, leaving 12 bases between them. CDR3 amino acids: CASSWGGANQPQHF. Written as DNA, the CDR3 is TGTGCCAGCAGCTGGGGGGGGGCCAATCAGCCCCAGCATTTT.

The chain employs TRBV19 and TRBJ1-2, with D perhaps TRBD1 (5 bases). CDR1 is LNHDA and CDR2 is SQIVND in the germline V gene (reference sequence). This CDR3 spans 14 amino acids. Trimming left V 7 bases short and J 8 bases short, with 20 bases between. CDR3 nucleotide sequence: TGTGCCAGTACGGGGGGGAACCCGCTTGGAGGCTACACCTTC. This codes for CASTGGNPLGGYTF.

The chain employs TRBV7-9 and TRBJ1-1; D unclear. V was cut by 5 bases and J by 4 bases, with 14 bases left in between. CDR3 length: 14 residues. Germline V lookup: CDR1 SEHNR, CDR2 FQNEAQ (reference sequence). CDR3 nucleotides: TGTGCCAGCAGCCTAGGGAGGGCCGGCACTGAAGCTTTCTTT. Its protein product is CASSLGRAGTEAFF.

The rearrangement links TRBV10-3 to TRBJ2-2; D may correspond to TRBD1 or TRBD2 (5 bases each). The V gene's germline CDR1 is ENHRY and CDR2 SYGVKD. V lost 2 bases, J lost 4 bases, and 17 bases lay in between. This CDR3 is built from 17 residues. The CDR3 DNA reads TGTGCCATCAGTGAGAGGGACGCGGCAAGGGGCACCGGGGAGCTGTTTTTT. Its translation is CAISERDAARGTGELFF.

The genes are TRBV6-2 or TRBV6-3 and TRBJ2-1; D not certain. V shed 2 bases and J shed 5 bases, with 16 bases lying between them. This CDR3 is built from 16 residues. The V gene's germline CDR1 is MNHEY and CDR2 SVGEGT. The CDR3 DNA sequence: TGTGCCAGCAGTTACCTAAGACTCCTATCTGACAATGAGCAGTTCTTC. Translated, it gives CASSYLRLLSDNEQFF.

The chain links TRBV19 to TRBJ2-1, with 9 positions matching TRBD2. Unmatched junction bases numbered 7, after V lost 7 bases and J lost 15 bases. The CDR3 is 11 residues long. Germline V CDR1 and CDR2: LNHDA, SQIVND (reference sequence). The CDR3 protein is CASTSAGGVFF. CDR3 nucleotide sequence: TGTGCCAGTACGTCGGCGGGGGGGGTGTTCTTC.

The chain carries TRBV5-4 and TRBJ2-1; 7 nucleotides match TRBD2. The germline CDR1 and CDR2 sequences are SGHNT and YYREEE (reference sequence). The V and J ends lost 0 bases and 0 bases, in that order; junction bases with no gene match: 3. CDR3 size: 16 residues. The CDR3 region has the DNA TGTGCCAGCAGCTTGGGAGCGGGGATCTCCTACAATGAGCAGTTCTTC. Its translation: CASSLGAGISYNEQFF.

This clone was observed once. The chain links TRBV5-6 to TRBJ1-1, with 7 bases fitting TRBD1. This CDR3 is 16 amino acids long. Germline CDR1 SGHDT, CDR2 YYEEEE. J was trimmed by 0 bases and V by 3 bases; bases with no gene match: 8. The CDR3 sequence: CASSSHRGGMNTEAFF. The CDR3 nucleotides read TGTGCCAGCAGCTCACACAGGGGTGGGATGAACACTGAAGCTTTCTTT.

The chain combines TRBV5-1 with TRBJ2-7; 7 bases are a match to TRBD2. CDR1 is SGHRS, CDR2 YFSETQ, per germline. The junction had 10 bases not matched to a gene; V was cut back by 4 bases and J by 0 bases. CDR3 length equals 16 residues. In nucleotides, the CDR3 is TGCGCCAGCAGCCAGGGCGGGGGTGTGAGCTCCTACGAGCAGTACTTC. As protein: CASSQGGGVSSYEQYF.

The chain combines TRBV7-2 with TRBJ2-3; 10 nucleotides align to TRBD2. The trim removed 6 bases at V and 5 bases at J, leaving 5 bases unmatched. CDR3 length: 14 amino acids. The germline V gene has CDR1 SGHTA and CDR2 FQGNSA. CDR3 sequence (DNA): TGTGCCAGCAGGAGCGGGGGGGGCAGAGATACGCAGTATTTT. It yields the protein CASRSGGGRDTQYF. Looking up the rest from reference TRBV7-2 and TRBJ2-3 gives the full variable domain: GAGVSQSPSNKVTEKGKDVELRCDPISGHTALYWYRQSLGQGLEFLIYFQGNSAPDKSGLPSDRFSAERTGGSVSTLTIQRTQQEDSAVYLCASRSGGGRDTQYFGPGTRLTVL.

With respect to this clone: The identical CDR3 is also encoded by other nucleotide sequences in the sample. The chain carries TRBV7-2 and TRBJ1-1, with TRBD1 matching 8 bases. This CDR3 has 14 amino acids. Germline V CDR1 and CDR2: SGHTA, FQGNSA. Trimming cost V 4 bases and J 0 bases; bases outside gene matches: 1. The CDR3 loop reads CASSSDRVNTEAFF. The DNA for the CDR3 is TGTGCCAGCAGCTCGGACAGGGTGAACACTGAAGCTTTCTTT.

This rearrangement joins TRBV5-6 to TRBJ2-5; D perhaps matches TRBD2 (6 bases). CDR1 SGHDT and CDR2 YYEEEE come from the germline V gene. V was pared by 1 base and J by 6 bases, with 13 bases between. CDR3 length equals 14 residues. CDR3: CASSLYGGSKTQYF. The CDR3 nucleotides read TGTGCCAGCAGCTTGTATGGGGGGTCAAAGACCCAGTACTTC.

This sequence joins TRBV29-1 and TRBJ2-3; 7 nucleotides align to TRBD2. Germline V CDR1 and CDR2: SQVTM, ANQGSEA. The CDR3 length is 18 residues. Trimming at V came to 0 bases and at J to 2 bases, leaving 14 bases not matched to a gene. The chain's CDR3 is CSVEDQMASGVYTDTQYF. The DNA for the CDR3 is TGCAGCGTTGAAGATCAGATGGCCAGCGGGGTGTACACAGATACGCAGTATTTT.

CDR3 nucleotide sequence: TGCGCCAGCAGCCAAGTGTGGGGCGGAAATCAGCCCCAGCATTTT. It codes for CASSQVWGGNQPQHF. The chain links TRBV4-3 to TRBJ1-5; tentatively, D is TRBD1 (5 bases). V lost 1 base and J 4 bases, leaving 11 bases between the germline ends. Germline assignment: CDR1 LGHNA and CDR2 YSLEER. The CDR3 covers 15 residues.